The rows below give T cell receptor beta chains drawn from one sample of a study of OX40 agonist ivuxolimab in advanced cancers. Clones were read by immunoSEQ multiplex PCR, and TCRdb kept only the in-frame ones, dropping some. The data show around 100,000 clones, roughly 89% seen once. Material: CD4+ or CD8+ T cells sorted from blood, obtained in a trial of the OX40 agonist ivuxolimab. The source of these receptors is an adult with an advanced solid tumor such as melanoma, head and neck, liver or kidney cancer. The CDR3 runs from the conserved cysteine through the conserved F or W. D genes are given only for firm matches. Expanded clones are given a class, and other clones once, few, many or no size at all.

V	J	length	D	size	CDR3	DNA
TRBV7-9	TRBJ1-3	16	TRBD1	NA	CASSPGQGASGNTIYF	TGTGCCAGCAGCCCCGGGCAGGGGGCTTCTGGAAACACCATATATTTT
TRBV7-9	TRBJ1-1	12	TRBD1	NA	CASDRAGTEAFF	TGTGCCAGCGACAGGGCGGGCACTGAAGCTTTCTTT
TRBV5-1	TRBJ1-1	13	NA	NA	CASSKLSNTEAFF	TGCGCCAGCAGCAAGCTATCGAACACTGAAGCTTTCTTT
TRBV6-6	TRBJ2-1	15	TRBD2	NA	CASSSVAGGGGEQFF	TGTGCCAGCAGTTCAGTAGCGGGAGGGGGAGGCGAGCAGTTCTTC
TRBV11-1	TRBJ2-3	13	NA	NA	CASSLQGRDTQYF	TGTGCCAGCAGCTTGCAGGGCCGGGATACGCAGTATTTT
TRBV18	TRBJ2-3	14	NA	NA	CASSPLSASDTQYF	TGTGCCAGCTCACCCCTTTCGGCATCAGATACGCAGTATTTT
TRBV19	TRBJ2-7	14	NA	NA	CASSIAPQGTEQYF	TGTGCCAGTAGTATAGCCCCACAGGGTACCGAGCAGTACTTC
TRBV4-3	TRBJ2-6	15	NA	once	CASSQGAPGANVLTF	TGCGCCAGCAGCCAAGGAGCCCCTGGGGCCAACGTCCTGACTTTC
TRBV27	TRBJ2-7	16	TRBD1	NA	CASSTTYTGATYEQYF	TGTGCCAGCAGTACGACCTATACAGGGGCGACGTACGAGCAGTACTTC
TRBV11-1	TRBJ2-7	15	TRBD1	NA	CASSRQGRSPYEQYF	TGTGCCAGCAGCCGACAGGGGAGGAGCCCCTACGAGCAGTACTTC
TRBV19	TRBJ2-2	16	NA	NA	CASSRLVASNTGELFF	TGTGCCAGTAGTCGATTGGTGGCATCGAACACCGGGGAGCTGTTTTTT
TRBV19	TRBJ1-2	17	TRBD1	NA	CASSIRPGQGADYGYTF	TGTGCCAGTAGTATAAGGCCCGGACAGGGGGCGGACTATGGCTACACCTTC
TRBV11-2	TRBJ2-2	16	TRBD2	NA	CASSPSGGASTGELFF	TGTGCCAGCAGCCCAAGCGGGGGGGCCTCCACCGGGGAGCTGTTTTTT
TRBV5-4	TRBJ2-7	15	TRBD1	NA	CASSLGQGAHYEQYF	TGTGCCAGCAGCCTCGGACAGGGGGCCCACTACGAGCAGTACTTC
TRBV13	TRBJ1-5	15	TRBD1	NA	CASSSRETGEQPQHF	TGTGCCAGCAGCTCACGGGAGACAGGGGAGCAGCCCCAGCATTTT
TRBV7-9	TRBJ2-5	14	TRBD1	NA	CASSSGTGGGTQYF	TGTGCCAGCAGCTCTGGGACAGGGGGCGGGACCCAGTACTTC
TRBV6-1	TRBJ1-1	14	TRBD1	NA	CASRPLDRATEAFF	TGTGCCAGCAGGCCCCTCGACAGGGCCACTGAAGCTTTCTTT
TRBV7-9	TRBJ2-7	12	NA	NA	CASTRQDYEQYF	TGTGCCAGCACCCGACAGGACTACGAGCAGTACTTC
TRBV2	TRBJ2-3	17	TRBD2	NA	CASSEGLAGTSTDTQYF	TGTGCCAGCAGTGAAGGGCTAGCGGGGACTAGCACAGATACGCAGTATTTT
TRBV7-9	TRBJ2-1	15	TRBD2	NA	CASSQAGGPQGEQFF	TGTGCCAGCAGCCAAGCGGGGGGGCCCCAGGGTGAGCAGTTCTTC
TRBV7-8	TRBJ1-3	16	NA	NA	CASSSQGGVLGNTIYF	TGTGCCAGCAGCTCCCAAGGAGGAGTATTAGGAAACACCATATATTTT
TRBV5-4	TRBJ1-6	14	NA	NA	CASSLRGRGSPLHF	TGTGCCAGCAGCTTGCGTGGGCGCGGTTCACCCCTCCACTTT
TRBV6-5	TRBJ1-2	15	NA	NA	CASSKTQGSIYGYTF	TGTGCCAGCAGTAAAACCCAGGGATCAATTTATGGCTACACCTTC
TRBV7-3	TRBJ1-2	12	NA	NA	CASSLDGYGYTF	TGTGCCAGCAGCTTGGACGGCTATGGCTACACCTTC
TRBV14	TRBJ2-7	15	TRBD2	NA	CASSLRAGTSHEQYF	TGTGCCAGCAGCCTCCGCGCCGGGACTAGCCACGAGCAGTACTTC
TRBV18	TRBJ2-3	16	TRBD2	NA	CASSSQSGGGTDTQYF	TGTGCCAGCTCATCCCAGTCCGGGGGGGGCACAGATACGCAGTATTTT
TRBV4-1	TRBJ1-2	11	NA	few	CASSHGWGYTF	TGCGCCAGCAGCCATGGATGGGGCTACACCTTC
TRBV5-1	TRBJ1-1	14	TRBD1	NA	CASSLDGAGGSAFF	TGCGCCAGCAGCTTGGACGGGGCAGGGGGGTCAGCTTTCTTT
TRBV10-2	TRBJ2-5	14	TRBD2	NA	CASTFAGGQETQYF	TGCGCCAGCACCTTTGCGGGGGGGCAAGAGACCCAGTACTTC
TRBV5-1	TRBJ2-5	18	NA	NA	CASSPYLGRGDGEETQYF	TGCGCCAGCAGCCCCTATTTGGGTAGGGGGGATGGGGAAGAGACCCAGTACTTC
TRBV30	TRBJ1-1	13	NA	NA	CAWRKGRDTEAFF	TGTGCCTGGAGGAAGGGTCGCGACACTGAAGCTTTCTTT
TRBV21-1	TRBJ1-5	16	NA	once	CASSIRGPSSNQPQHF	TGTGCCAGCAGTATACGGGGGCCCTCGAGCAATCAGCCCCAGCATTTT
TRBV7-9	TRBJ2-6	14	NA	once	CASSEGPGANVLTF	TGTGCCAGCAGCGAAGGGCCTGGGGCCAACGTCCTGACTTTC
TRBV5-1	TRBJ2-3	15	NA	NA	CASSLIRGATDTQYF	TGCGCCAGCAGCCTCATCCGGGGGGCCACAGATACGCAGTATTTT
TRBV7-9	TRBJ1-1	13	NA	NA	CASSSLQGAEAFF	TGTGCCAGCAGCAGCTTGCAGGGCGCTGAAGCTTTCTTT
TRBV5-8	TRBJ2-3	17	TRBD1	NA	CASSIGTGQTSTDTQYF	TGTGCCAGCAGCATAGGGACAGGGCAAACCTCCACAGATACGCAGTATTTT
TRBV6-5	TRBJ1-2	16	TRBD1	medium-sized	CASSYSRTGGTYGYTF	TGTGCCAGCAGTTATTCTAGGACAGGCGGTACCTATGGCTACACCTTC
TRBV7-2	TRBJ2-1	15	TRBD2	NA	CASSSGRGSYNEQFF	TGTGCCAGCAGTAGCGGGAGGGGCTCCTACAATGAGCAGTTCTTC
TRBV5-8	TRBJ2-4	13	TRBD1	many	CASSQDRGDIQYF	TGTGCCAGCAGCCAGGACAGGGGGGACATTCAGTACTTC
TRBV6-6	TRBJ2-7	14	TRBD1	NA	CATLGQGSGDEQYF	TGTGCCACTCTTGGACAGGGCTCCGGGGACGAGCAGTACTTC
TRBV7-6	TRBJ1-3	19	TRBD1	NA	CASSLSIPTGAISGNTIYF	TGTGCCAGCAGCTTATCGATCCCGACAGGGGCGATCTCTGGAAACACCATATATTTT
TRBV9	TRBJ1-3	14	NA	NA	CANRGGSSGNTIYF	TGTGCCAACCGGGGGGGCAGCTCTGGAAACACCATATATTTT
TRBV7-2	TRBJ2-1	15	TRBD1	NA	CASSLTGIIYNEQFF	TGTGCCAGCAGCTTGACAGGGATCATATACAATGAGCAGTTCTTC
TRBV30	TRBJ2-5	13	NA	NA	CAWSGPAQETQYF	TGTGCCTGGAGTGGCCCCGCACAAGAGACCCAGTACTTC
TRBV18	TRBJ2-3	12	NA	NA	CASSRSTDTQYF	TGTGCCAGCTCACGAAGCACAGATACGCAGTATTTT
TRBV10-1	TRBJ1-1	13	TRBD1	NA	CASSRQGGLEAFF	TGCGCCAGCAGTCGACAGGGGGGACTTGAAGCTTTCTTT
TRBV4-2	TRBJ2-7	14	TRBD2	few	CASSQPSGIGEQYF	TGTGCCAGCAGCCAGCCTAGCGGGATAGGTGAGCAGTACTTC
TRBV7-2	TRBJ2-3	16	TRBD2	NA	CASSTGLAPSTDTQYF	TGTGCCAGCAGTACCGGACTAGCCCCTAGCACAGATACGCAGTATTTT
TRBV11-2	TRBJ2-3	13	NA	NA	CASSLFPENTQYF	TGTGCCAGCAGCTTATTCCCAGAGAATACGCAGTATTTT
TRBV10-1	TRBJ2-7	16	NA	NA	CASSESRASGPYEQYF	TGCGCCAGCAGTGAGTCGAGGGCGTCCGGTCCCTACGAGCAGTACTTC
TRBV5-1	TRBJ2-2	15	TRBD1	NA	CASSPGTDYTGELFF	TGCGCCAGCAGCCCCGGGACAGACTACACCGGGGAGCTGTTTTTT
TRBV27	TRBJ1-1	13	NA	once	CASSFNGAGEAFF	TGTGCCAGCAGTTTTAACGGGGCGGGGGAAGCTTTCTTT
TRBV7-8	TRBJ2-1	16	TRBD2	NA	CASSLLWSSGYNEQFF	TGTGCCAGCAGCCTCCTCTGGTCTAGCGGTTACAATGAGCAGTTCTTC
TRBV6-5	TRBJ1-2	15	NA	NA	CASSDSGGVNYGYTF	TGTGCCAGCAGCGACTCTGGCGGGGTTAACTATGGCTACACCTTC
TRBV6-1	TRBJ2-1	15	TRBD2	NA	CASSAPSGSWNEQFF	TGTGCCAGCAGCGCCCCTAGCGGGAGTTGGAATGAGCAGTTCTTC
TRBV4-2	TRBJ1-3	14	NA	NA	CASSQQGSGNTIYF	TGTGCCAGCAGCCAACAGGGTTCTGGAAACACCATATATTTT
TRBV14	TRBJ2-1	15	TRBD1	NA	CASSWDRGRPNEQFF	TGTGCCAGCAGCTGGGACAGGGGGCGTCCAAATGAGCAGTTCTTC
TRBV7-9	TRBJ2-7	15	NA	NA	CASSLRTGSGYEQYF	TGTGCCAGCAGCCTCCGGACAGGTAGCGGATACGAGCAGTACTTC